This TCR beta chain is from a study of OX40 agonist ivuxolimab in advanced cancers. With regard to this clone: As yet, its antigen is unknown.

The CDR3 is made up of 13 amino acids. From germline, CDR1 is LNHDA and CDR2 SQIVND (reference sequence). V lost 6 bases to trimming and J lost 8 bases; unmatched junction nucleotides: 5. The protocol was immunoSEQ multiplex PCR, while the TCRdb copy is restricted to in-frame clones and leaves out a portion. The table records roughly 80,000 clones, about nine tenths of them present only once. Study results and limitations: There was clonal expansion of CD4+ and CD8+ blood T cells by week 6 at 0.1 to 3.0 mg/kg.

V is TRBV19 and J is TRBJ1-4; 8 bases map to TRBD1. The sequenced sample was CD4+ or CD8+ T cells sorted from blood, obtained in a trial of the OX40 agonist ivuxolimab. The receptor was derived from an adult with an advanced solid tumor such as melanoma, head and neck, liver or kidney cancer. CDR3 DNA sequence: TGTGCCAGTAGGGACCGGGACAGGGAAAAACTGTTTTTT. This gives the protein CASRDRDREKLFF.